These 10 T cell receptor beta chains were all obtained from the same sample, sequenced in a study of blood T cell repertoires in COVID-19. Assay used: immunoSEQ multiplex PCR; TCRdb lists only in-frame clones, some missing. Among approximately 35,000 clones listed, over 75% were seen once. The sequencing input was peripheral blood. Source of these receptors: a man between 60 and 75 years old with active COVID-19.

The V call is TRBV7-7, the J call TRBJ2-1, with D tentatively TRBD2 (5 bases). Trimming removed 5 bases from V and 5 bases from J, with 10 bases in between. This CDR3 region has 13 residues. CDR1 and CDR2 from the germline V gene are SSHAT and FNYEAQ (reference sequence). CDR3 coding DNA: TGTGCCAGCAGCGCGGACTTAGACAATGAGCAGTTCTTC. This codes for CASSADLDNEQFF.

The J gene is TRBJ1-1, the V gene TRBV29-1; D gene ambiguous. This CDR3 is 12 amino acids long. V was pared by 7 bases and J by 1 base, with 10 bases between. Germline CDR1 SQVTM, CDR2 ANQGSEA. CDR3 sequence reads: CSAQEGNTEAFF. The DNA of the CDR3 is TGCAGCGCCCAGGAGGGGAACACTGAAGCTTTCTTT.

This clone turned up a few times. This rearrangement joins TRBV7-8 to TRBJ2-2, with 10 nucleotides matching TRBD2. The CDR3 is 19 amino acids. Per the germline V gene, CDR1 is SGHVS and CDR2 is FQNEAQ. After removal of 1 base from V and 5 bases from J, the junction contained 13 bases not matched to a gene. CDR3 sequence: CASSLVGLAFRPWTGELFF. The CDR3 DNA reads TGTGCCAGCAGCTTAGTGGGACTAGCGTTTCGCCCTTGGACCGGGGAGCTGTTTTTT. Together with reference TRBV7-8 and TRBJ2-2, the CDR3 gives the full variable domain: GAGVSQSPRYKVAKRGQDVALRCDPISGHVSLFWYQQALGQGPEFLTYFQNEAQLDKSGLPSDRFFAERPEGSVSTLKIQRTQQEDSAVYLCASSLVGLAFRPWTGELFFGEGSRLTVL.

The chain links TRBV2 to TRBJ1-6; TRBD1 aligns across 11 bases. V trimming: 4 bases; J trimming: 14 bases; junction bases outside the gene matches: 4. Germline CDR1 and CDR2: SNHLY and FYNNEI. The CDR3 is 13 amino acids. CDR3 DNA: TGTGCCAGCAGTGGGACAGGGGGCGCGTCCCTCCACTTT. Its translation is CASSGTGGASLHF.

This rearrangement joins TRBV5-4 to TRBJ2-5; TRBD1 might be the D (5 bases). With 4 bases removed from V and 5 bases from J, the gap between germline ends came to 12 bases. There are 13 residues in the CDR3. Germline CDR1 and CDR2: SGHNT and YYREEE (reference sequence). This CDR3 is CASSPQGRETQYF. The CDR3, as DNA: TGTGCCAGCAGCCCGCAGGGTCGCGAGACCCAGTACTTC.

V is TRBV27 and J is TRBJ2-5; 7 positions match TRBD1. Germline V gives CDR1 MNHEY, CDR2 SMNVEV (reference sequence). V shed 6 bases and J 3 bases; nucleotides not matched to a gene: 4. The CDR3 covers 13 residues. For the CDR3, the DNA is TGTGCCAGCAGAAGGGGGCAAAAAGAGACCCAGTACTTC. Protein sequence: CASRRGQKETQYF.

The chain has TRBV28 and TRBJ2-2; a weak D match, TRBD2 (6 bases). This CDR3 comprises 20 residues. The germline V gene has CDR1 MDHEN and CDR2 SYDVKM. V lost 5 bases and J 1 base, leaving 26 bases between the germline ends. The CDR3 loop reads CASSPTLGKRAGLNTGELFF. In DNA form, the CDR3 reads TGTGCCAGCAGTCCGACTCTCGGGAAGCGGGCGGGATTGAACACCGGGGAGCTGTTTTTT.

This clone has a handful of counts. The rearrangement uses TRBV19 and TRBJ2-1, with 9 bases fitting TRBD1. Trimming removed 6 bases from V and 12 bases from J; junction bases left unmatched: 9. CDR3 size: 13 residues. CDR1 is LNHDA, CDR2 SQIVND, per germline (reference sequence). CDR3 bases: TGTGCCAGTAGAAGGGACAGGGTTTCGGGGCAGTTCTTC. It specifies CASRRDRVSGQFF.

V gene TRBV29-1 combines with J gene TRBJ2-1; TRBD2 matches 9 bases. The CDR3 extends over 13 amino acids. Germline CDR1 reads SQVTM; CDR2 reads ANQGSEA. V dropped 6 bases and J dropped 5; count of bases not matched to a gene: 5. CDR3 region: CSVPGLADNEQFF. In nucleotides, the CDR3 is TGCAGCGTGCCGGGACTAGCCGACAATGAGCAGTTCTTC.

The V and J genes are TRBV27 and TRBJ1-3, with D tentatively TRBD1 (6 bases). V lost 7 bases to trimming and J lost 11 bases, with 21 bases between them. The CDR3 extends over 14 amino acids. Germline V gene sequence: CDR1 MNHEY, CDR2 SMNVEV (reference sequence). The CDR3 reads CASKPRAGDIPIYF. For the CDR3, the DNA is TGTGCCAGCAAGCCCAGGGCAGGGGACATTCCCATATATTTT.